This TCR beta chain was retrieved from a study of memory CD4+ T cells and cytomegalovirus serostatus. The sort gate was single viable CD3+CD4+CD8-CD45RO+ cells for memory CD4+ T cells. About this clone itself: Its antigen remains unknown.

Findings and caveats of the study: About 40% of the roughly 150 known CMV-associated TCRbeta sequences appeared in CD4+ memory.

This table comes from immunoSEQ multiplex PCR, and its TCRdb copy is limited to in-frame clones, with some not included. The profile shows just under 65,000 clones, about 74% of them singletons. V lost 5 bases, J lost 1 base, and 8 bases lay in between. Germline V lookup: CDR1 WNHNN, CDR2 SYGVQD (reference sequence). The CDR3 has 13 residues. Sample: memory CD4+ T cells from blood. The V gene is TRBV10-1, the J gene TRBJ1-1; D remains ambiguous. This TCR was sampled from an adult in good health and CMV-seronegative. The CDR3 DNA reads as TGCGCCAGCAGTAGCGACAAGAACACTGAAGCTTTCTTT. Translation: CASSSDKNTEAFF.